One T cell receptor beta chain is described in this entry. Its antigen is not identified. The data stem from a study of radiotherapy plus CTLA-4 blockade in lung cancer. Study overall: Objective responses arose in 18% of patients, and 25% to 35% experienced disease control.

This CDR3 has 14 amino acids. Germline V CDR1 and CDR2: MNHEY, SMNVEV (reference sequence). V lost 1 base and J lost 5, with 9 bases in between. Produced via immunoSEQ multiplex PCR; TCRdb's table is partial and in-frame only. Here the sample spans about 80,000 clones, 70% to 85% being singletons. Patients with chemo-refractory metastatic non-small-cell lung cancer received focal radiation plus CTLA-4 blockade with ipilimumab. Findings and caveats of the study: Early clonal dynamics of blood T cells, together with interferon-beta, were reported as the best response predictor. Following radiotherapy plus ipilimumab, tumor-derived TCR clones expanded in the blood.

The sample here was peripheral blood, taken from a patient treated with radiotherapy plus ipilimumab. V and J are TRBV27 and TRBJ2-1; D is uncertain. The receptor comes from a human donor with non-small cell lung cancer who had stable disease on radiotherapy plus ipilimumab. The CDR3 loop reads CASSLWGSDNEQFF. The CDR3 nucleotides read TGTGCCAGCAGTTTATGGGGATCTGACAATGAGCAGTTCTTC.